A selection of T cell receptor beta chains follows, all from one sample in a study of Tregs in tolerant kidney transplant recipients. Clones were sequenced by immunoSEQ multiplex PCR, and TCRdb holds only the in-frame ones, with some missing. The table shows about 83,000 clones, with around 98% occurring only once. The material was CD4+ T cells from blood, obtained before the transplant. The receptors were sampled from a human donor who received a combined kidney and bone marrow transplant. The CDR3 runs from the conserved cysteine through the conserved F or W. The D gene is left open where the match is weak. Rows give clone size only sometimes, using once, few, many, or a class for an expanded clone.

v_call	d_call	j_call	clone_size	cdr3_nt	cdr3_aa
TRBV7-2	TRBD2	TRBJ2-7	NA	TGTGCCAGCATAAAATGGCGGGGGGACGAGCAGTACTTC	CASIKWRGDEQYF
TRBV4-3	TRBD2	TRBJ2-3	NA	TGCGCCAGCAGCCGCAAGATAGGACTAGCGGGGGGAAACACAGATACGCAGTATTTT	CASSRKIGLAGGNTDTQYF
TRBV7-9	NA	TRBJ2-3	NA	TGTGCCAGCAGTCCCCTATCTAGCACAGATACGCAGTATTTT	CASSPLSSTDTQYF
TRBV9	NA	TRBJ2-2	NA	TGTGCCAGCAGCCTCCGACTTACGAACACCGGGGAGCTGTTTTTT	CASSLRLTNTGELFF
TRBV6-1	NA	TRBJ2-7	NA	TGTGCCAGCCGGTACAGCTACGAGCAGTACTTC	CASRYSYEQYF
TRBV7-9	NA	TRBJ1-5	once	TGTGCCAGCAGCTTCTCCTCCGGGGGCAATCAGCCCCAGCATTTT	CASSFSSGGNQPQHF
TRBV28	TRBD2	TRBJ2-1	NA	TGTGCCAGCTGCCGCCTAGCGGGAGGTTTTGGGCAGTTCTTC	CASCRLAGGFGQFF
TRBV5-1	TRBD1	TRBJ2-7	few	TGCGCCAGCAGCTTGGGACAGGGAAACGAGCAGTACTTC	CASSLGQGNEQYF
TRBV5-1	TRBD1	TRBJ2-7	NA	TGCGCCAGCAGCCTCGGGACAGGGGGTAACGAGCAGTACTTC	CASSLGTGGNEQYF
TRBV7-2	TRBD2	TRBJ2-1	NA	TGTGCCAGCAGCCGCGTGTTGGAAAGCGGGAGGCGGCAGTTCTTC	CASSRVLESGRRQFF
TRBV18	TRBD2	TRBJ2-7	NA	TGTGCCACCTCGATGGGACTAGTCTCCTACGAGCAGTACTTC	CATSMGLVSYEQYF
TRBV6-1	NA	TRBJ1-3	NA	TGTGCCAGCAGTGAAAGGGACACATACCTTATCGTAACCACCATATATTTT	CASSERDTYLIVTTIYF
TRBV10-3	TRBD1	TRBJ1-3	NA	TGTGCCATCAGTCCGGACAGGGCTGGAAACACCATATATTTT	CAISPDRAGNTIYF
TRBV7-9	NA	TRBJ2-7	NA	TGTGCCAGCAGCCCCGCCGGCCAGGACGAGCAGTACTTC	CASSPAGQDEQYF
TRBV19	TRBD1	TRBJ1-2	NA	TGTGCCAGTAGTAAACCCACAGGGGCGGAGGGCTACACCTTC	CASSKPTGAEGYTF
TRBV5-1	NA	TRBJ1-1	NA	TGCGCCAGCAGCTTCGGGGATCAGGCTGAAGCTTTCTTT	CASSFGDQAEAFF
TRBV11-2	NA	TRBJ1-2	NA	TGTGCCAGCAGGCTTCCTACAGGGCATCGGGGCTACACCTTC	CASRLPTGHRGYTF
TRBV10-3	NA	TRBJ2-2	NA	TGTGCCATCAGTGAGTTCCAGCGGGCCGGGGAGCTGTTTTTT	CAISEFQRAGELFF
TRBV4-2	NA	TRBJ2-5	NA	TGTGCCAGCAGCCAAGGGCCAGGGGAAGAGACCCAGTACTTC	CASSQGPGEETQYF
TRBV19	NA	TRBJ1-1	NA	TGTGCCAGTACTCGGGGTTCGTCGAACACTGAAGCTTTCTTT	CASTRGSSNTEAFF
TRBV5-1	NA	TRBJ2-2	NA	TGCGCCAGCAGCTTGTGGCCGAGGCAGAACACCGGGGAGCTGTTTTTT	CASSLWPRQNTGELFF
TRBV5-4	TRBD2	TRBJ2-3	NA	TGTGCCAGCAGCTTGGGGGCTAGCGGGAGGGTAGATACGCAGTATTTT	CASSLGASGRVDTQYF
TRBV5-1	NA	TRBJ1-1	NA	TGCGCCAGCAGCTTGGAAGACAGCACGTACACTGAAGCTTTCTTT	CASSLEDSTYTEAFF
TRBV18	NA	TRBJ1-2	NA	TGTGCCAGCTCCCCACGGGGCGGCTACACCTTC	CASSPRGGYTF
TRBV30	TRBD2	TRBJ2-2	NA	TGTGCCTGGAGTGGAGATAGCGGGAGGGTCACCGGGGAGCTGTTTTTT	CAWSGDSGRVTGELFF
TRBV7-9	TRBD1	TRBJ2-7	once	TGTGCCAGCAGCTTATTAGTAGGGGACAGCTACTCCTACGAGCAGTACTTC	CASSLLVGDSYSYEQYF
TRBV6-5	TRBD2	TRBJ2-3	NA	TGTGCCAGCAGGATGGGACTAGCTACAGATACGCAGTATTTT	CASRMGLATDTQYF
TRBV19	TRBD2	TRBJ2-1	NA	TGTGCCAGTAGTCCCCAAAGACTAGCGGGAGGGGAGCAGTTCTTC	CASSPQRLAGGEQFF
TRBV19	TRBD1	TRBJ2-7	NA	TGTGCCAGTAGTATAGCAACAGGGGGGTCCTACGAGCAGTACTTC	CASSIATGGSYEQYF
TRBV5-4	NA	TRBJ2-3	NA	TGTGCCAGCAGCTTGGCAGGGCGGACGGATACGCAGTATTTT	CASSLAGRTDTQYF
TRBV5-6	NA	TRBJ1-4	once	TGTGCCAGCAGCTTGGCCGGTATGGTTCATAATGAAAAACTGTTTTTT	CASSLAGMVHNEKLFF
TRBV7-2	NA	TRBJ2-3	NA	TGTGCCAGCAGCGCGTTACTTAATACGCAGTATTTT	CASSALLNTQYF
TRBV2	NA	TRBJ1-2	NA	TGTGCCAGCAGTCAAAACAGGGATGGCTACACCTTC	CASSQNRDGYTF
TRBV4-3	TRBD2	TRBJ2-3	NA	TGCGCCAGCAGCCGAGCGGGATCCACAGATACGCAGTATTTT	CASSRAGSTDTQYF
TRBV18	TRBD1	TRBJ1-2	NA	TGTGCCACCTACCCTACGACAGGGTTGACCAACTATGGCTACACCTTC	CATYPTTGLTNYGYTF
TRBV2	TRBD1	TRBJ1-1	NA	TGTGCCAGCAGAGAAACAGGGGGCTCCACTGAAGCTTTCTTT	CASRETGGSTEAFF
TRBV5-1	TRBD2	TRBJ2-7	NA	TGCGCCAGCAGCTTCGCGGGAGTCCACGAGCAGTACTTC	CASSFAGVHEQYF
TRBV7-3	NA	TRBJ2-5	NA	TGTGCCAGCAGCTTACAGGGGTACCAAGAGACCCAGTACTTC	CASSLQGYQETQYF
TRBV19	TRBD1	TRBJ1-1	NA	TGTGCCAGTAGTACTTTGGACAGGACCACTGAAGCTTTCTTT	CASSTLDRTTEAFF
TRBV27	NA	TRBJ2-7	NA	TGTGCCAGCAGTCCTATGAGACAGGTTTCCCTACGGGACGAGCAGTACTTC	CASSPMRQVSLRDEQYF
TRBV10-3	NA	TRBJ2-3	NA	TGTGCCATCAGTGAGATCGAGCGCACTAGCACAGATACGCAGTATTTT	CAISEIERTSTDTQYF
TRBV7-8	NA	TRBJ1-3	once	TGTGCCAGCAGCTTATCAGGGGCTGGAAACACCATATATTTT	CASSLSGAGNTIYF
TRBV6-5	NA	TRBJ1-1	NA	TGTGCCAGCAGTTACTCTCTGGGCAGGGAGGACGATGAAGCTTTCTTT	CASSYSLGREDDEAFF
TRBV5-5	NA	TRBJ2-2	NA	TGTGCCAGCAGCGCCGAACCTACAGGGCTAGTCGTTGGGGAGCTGTTTTTT	CASSAEPTGLVVGELFF
TRBV6-1	NA	TRBJ2-7	NA	TGTGCCAGCAGGGTCTCGGCGGGCCTATCCTACGAGCAGTACTTC	CASRVSAGLSYEQYF
TRBV5-8	NA	TRBJ1-1	NA	TGTGCCAGCAGCTTGTTTCGTCGGTCTATACAGATCCCCCCTGAAGCTTTCTTT	CASSLFRRSIQIPPEAFF
TRBV21-1	NA	TRBJ2-1	NA	TGTGCCAGCAGCAAAAACCCGGCGGGGGGGCCTCATGAGCAGTTCTTC	CASSKNPAGGPHEQFF
TRBV5-1	TRBD2	TRBJ2-1	once	TGCGCCAGCAGCTTGGCCGGAGGAGGGAGGGGGCAGTTCTTC	CASSLAGGGRGQFF
TRBV5-1	TRBD1	TRBJ1-6	NA	TGCGCCAGCAGCTCGGGACAGGGGGTCAGTTCACCCCTCCACTTT	CASSSGQGVSSPLHF
TRBV7-8	TRBD2	TRBJ2-1	NA	TGTGCCAGCAGCTTCCCCGGGACAGGGGGACTAGCGGGAGGGCCTTTGTATGAGCAGTTCTTC	CASSFPGTGGLAGGPLYEQFF
TRBV7-3	TRBD2	TRBJ2-1	NA	TGTGCCAGCAGCTTAAGTCCGCGGGAGCGTTACAATGAGCAGTTCTTC	CASSLSPRERYNEQFF
TRBV27	TRBD1	TRBJ1-2	NA	TGTGCCAGCAGTTTATCCGCAGGGGGCCCTAACTATGGCTACACCTTC	CASSLSAGGPNYGYTF